This T cell receptor (beta chain) came from a study of T cell responses to AZD1222 COVID-19 vaccine. Libraries were prepared by immunoSEQ multiplex PCR; TCRdb keeps only in-frame clonotypes and omits some of them. This sample has around 46,000 clones, with about nine tenths found just once. Findings and limits, study-wide: Sampling captured repertoires only after the peak T cell response. With dominance at 160-218 and 743-854, vaccine-associated CD4 TCRs spanned spike. The donor group comprised mostly white British people and more females; the analysis possibly underestimated clonal diversity.

This clone was counted once. Its antigen is not identified. Unmatched junction bases numbered 4, after V lost 0 bases and J lost 5 bases. Germline-derived CDR1 and CDR2 are LGHNA and YSLEER. CDR3 length equals 15 residues. Second-dose intervals of approximately 4 or approximately 12 weeks were pooled. The V call is TRBV4-3, the J call TRBJ2-7, with 10 nucleotides matching TRBD1. The receptor's source is an adult who received the AZD1222 COVID-19 vaccine. Sequenced here: peripheral blood, sampled 28 days after the second AZD1222 dose. The CDR3 bases are TGCGCCAGCAGCCAAGAAAGGACAGGGGGACACGAGCAGTACTTC. It translates to CASSQERTGGHEQYF.